This TCR beta chain was identified in a study of T-cell reconstitution after alpha-beta-depleted transplantation in children. Study-wide points: Reportedly, only several hundred clones from non-depleted graft cells drove alpha-beta T-cell counts at about two months. Newly generated T cells supplied most T-cell counts and diversity one year post-transplant. Surviving recipient T cells and thymic progenitors accounted for the high day-60 TCRbeta diversity observed in some patients.

TCRbeta library preparation incorporated unique molecular identifiers. TCRdb re-analysed the PCR reads in MiXCR, keeping a single row per CDR3 protein. This sample has about 1,000,000 distinct CDR3 sequences, with about 31% found just once. Worth noting for this clonotype: Its specificity is unknown.

The specimen comprised PBMCs, mostly from graft donor cells, sampled 360 days after TCRalphabeta/CD19-depleted stem cell transplant. The TCR sequence derives from a boy younger than two who had a stem cell transplant for SCID, so the T cells may come from the graft donor.

CDR3 nucleotide sequence: TGTGCCAGCAGTTACACGGCAGGATATGGCTACACCTTC. Encoded protein: CASSYTAGYGYTF. This sequence joins TRBV6-5 and TRBJ1-2, with D unclear. Germline V gives CDR1 MNHEY, CDR2 SVGAGI. CDR3 length: 13 amino acids. Trimming left V 2 bases short and J 5 bases short, with 9 bases between.